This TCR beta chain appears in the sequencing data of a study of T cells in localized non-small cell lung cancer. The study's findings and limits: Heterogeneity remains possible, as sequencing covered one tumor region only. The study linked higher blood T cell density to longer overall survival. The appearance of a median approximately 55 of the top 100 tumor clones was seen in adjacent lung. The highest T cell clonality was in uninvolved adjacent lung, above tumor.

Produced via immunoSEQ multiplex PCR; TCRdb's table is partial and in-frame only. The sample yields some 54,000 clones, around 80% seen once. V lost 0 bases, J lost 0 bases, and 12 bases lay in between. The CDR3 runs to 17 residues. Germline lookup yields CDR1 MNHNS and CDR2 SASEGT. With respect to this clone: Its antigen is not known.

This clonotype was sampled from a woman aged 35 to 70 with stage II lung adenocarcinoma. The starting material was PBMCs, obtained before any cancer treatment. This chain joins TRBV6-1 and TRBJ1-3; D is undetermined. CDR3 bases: TGTGCCAGCAGTGAAGCGCCGGCTTTCAGCTCTGGAAACACCATATATTTT. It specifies CASSEAPAFSSGNTIYF.